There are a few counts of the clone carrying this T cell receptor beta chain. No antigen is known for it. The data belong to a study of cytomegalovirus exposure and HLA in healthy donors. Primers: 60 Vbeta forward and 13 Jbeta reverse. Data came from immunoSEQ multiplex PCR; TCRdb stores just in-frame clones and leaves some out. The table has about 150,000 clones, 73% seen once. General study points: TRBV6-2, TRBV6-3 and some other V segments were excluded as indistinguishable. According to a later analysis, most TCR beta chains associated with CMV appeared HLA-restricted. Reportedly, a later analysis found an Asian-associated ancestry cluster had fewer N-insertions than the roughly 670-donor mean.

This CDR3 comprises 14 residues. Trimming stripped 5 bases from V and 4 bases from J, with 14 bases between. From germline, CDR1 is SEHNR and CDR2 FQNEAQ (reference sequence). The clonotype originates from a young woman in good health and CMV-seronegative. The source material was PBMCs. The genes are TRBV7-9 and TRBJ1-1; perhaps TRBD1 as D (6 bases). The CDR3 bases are TGTGCCAGCAGCCCGGGGGGGCCCAGCACTGAAGCTTTCTTT. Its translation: CASSPGGPSTEAFF. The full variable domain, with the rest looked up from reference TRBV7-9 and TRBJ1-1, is DTGVSQNPRHKITKRGQNVTFRCDPISEHNRLYWYRQTLGQGPEFLTYFQNEAQLEKSRLLSDRFSAERPKGSFSTLEIQRTEQGDSAMYLCASSPGGPSTEAFFGQGTRLTVV.